This T cell receptor beta chain was found in a study of blood T cell repertoires in COVID-19. Study-wide background: Specimens from acute and convalescent COVID-19 originated in the United States, Italy and Spain. T cells, B-cell-depleted T cells, or PBMCs supplied cDNA or gDNA.

Under the authors' procedure: Estimates of nucleated cell counts were drawn from the amplification of reference gene primers. The assay was immunoSEQ multiplex PCR, and TCRdb's table has in-frame clones only and misses some. V and J calls and clone size follow that table, whereas D and trimming were derived from the DNA. This table holds under 200,000 clones, 65% to 85% found once. The V end was cut by 5 bases, the J end by 2 bases, with 4 bases between. Looked up from germline, CDR1 is MGHDK and CDR2 is SYGVNS. The CDR3 spans 13 residues. The sequence was obtained from an elderly woman with active or convalescent COVID-19. V usage is TRBV25-1 and J usage is TRBJ2-6; D is uncertain. Sequencing used peripheral blood. CDR3 sequence (DNA): TGTGCCAGCAGTCGGGCTGGGGCCAACGTCCTGACTTTC. Translation gives CASSRAGANVLTF. Drawing the rest from reference TRBV25-1 and TRBJ2-6, the complete variable domain is EADIYQTPRYLVIGTGKKITLECSQTMGHDKMYWYQQDPGMELHLIHYSYGVNSTEKGDLSSESTVSRIRTEHFPLTLESARPSHTSQYLCASSRAGANVLTFGAGSRLTVL.